This entry features one T cell receptor (beta chain) sequence. Antigen unknown. At one of its ends the junction is not consistent with the germline gene, which may arise from a read error. Three rounds of nested PCR, following a modified ARM-PCR protocol, produced the TCRbeta library. Each CDR3 protein is one row after TCRdb ran MiXCR on the multiplex PCR reads. The sample lists under 140,000 distinct CDR3 sequences; 84% were seen once. This CDR3 spans 19 amino acids. The data are from a study of tumor and adjacent non-tumor tissue in lung cancer. Whole-study findings and limits: Shorter survival was associated with higher TCR diversity in tumors. Tumor repertoires had a smaller top 100 clone share than normal lung.

The template was RNA from unsorted bulk tissue. Sequencing was carried out using lung tumor tissue. V is TRBV12-3 or TRBV12-4 and J is TRBJ2-2; 15 nucleotides match TRBD2. The receptor's source is a man aged 65-85 years with non-small cell lung cancer. CDR3: CASGFWGLAGGKNTGELVF. The CDR3 nucleotides read TGTGCCAGCGGTTTTTGGGGACTAGCGGGGGGTAAGAACACCGGGGAGCTGGTTTTT.